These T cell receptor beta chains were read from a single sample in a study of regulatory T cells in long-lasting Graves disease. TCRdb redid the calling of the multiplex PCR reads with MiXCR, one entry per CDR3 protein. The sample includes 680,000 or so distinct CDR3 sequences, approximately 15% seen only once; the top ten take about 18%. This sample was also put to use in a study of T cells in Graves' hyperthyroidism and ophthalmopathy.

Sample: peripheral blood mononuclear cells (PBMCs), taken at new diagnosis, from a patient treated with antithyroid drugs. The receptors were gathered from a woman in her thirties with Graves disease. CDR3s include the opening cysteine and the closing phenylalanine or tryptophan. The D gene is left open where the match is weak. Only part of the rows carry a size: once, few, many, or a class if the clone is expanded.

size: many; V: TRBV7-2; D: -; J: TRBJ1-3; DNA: TGTGCCAGCAGCACCAGGTTTCTCGGAAACACCATATATTTT; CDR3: CASSTRFLGNTIYF
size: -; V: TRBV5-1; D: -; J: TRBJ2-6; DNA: TGCGCCAGCAGCTCCCTATCAGCGAACTCTGGGGCCAACGTCCTGACTTTC; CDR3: CASSSLSANSGANVLTF
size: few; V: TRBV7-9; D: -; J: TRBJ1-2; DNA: TGTGCCAGCGCATCGTTCTGGGGATCTAACTATGGCTACACCTTC; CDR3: CASASFWGSNYGYTF
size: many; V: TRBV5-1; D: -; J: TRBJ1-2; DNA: TGCGCCAGCAGCTTGGGCACGACTGGGCTGATCGGGTATGGCTACACCTTC; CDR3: CASSLGTTGLIGYGYTF
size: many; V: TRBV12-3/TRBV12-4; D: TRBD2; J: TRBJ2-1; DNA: TGTGCCAGCAGTTTGGCAGCGGGACATGAGCAGTTCTTC; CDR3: CASSLAAGHEQFF
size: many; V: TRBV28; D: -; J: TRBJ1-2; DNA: TGTGCCAGCAGTTTAATGGCGAGGGCATATGGCTACACCTTC; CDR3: CASSLMARAYGYTF
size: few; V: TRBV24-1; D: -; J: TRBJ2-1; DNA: TGTGCCACCAGTGATCGGGACTACAATGAGCAGTTCTTC; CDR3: CATSDRDYNEQFF
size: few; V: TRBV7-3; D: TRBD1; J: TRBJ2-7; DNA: TGTGCCAGCAGCCCAGGGACAGGGGCTCACGAGCAGTACTTC; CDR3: CASSPGTGAHEQYF
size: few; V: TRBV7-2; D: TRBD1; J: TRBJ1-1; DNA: TGTGCCAGCAGCCCCGGACAGGCCGTTACGGCTTTCTTT; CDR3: CASSPGQAVTAFF
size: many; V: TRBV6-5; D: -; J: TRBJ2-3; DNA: -; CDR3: CASSYFGEGTDTQYF
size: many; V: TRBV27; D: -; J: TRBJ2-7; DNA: TGTGCCAGCAGTCGGATTACCAGAGGGAGGACGGCTGTAAAGTACGAGCAGTACTTC; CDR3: CASSRITRGRTAVKYEQYF
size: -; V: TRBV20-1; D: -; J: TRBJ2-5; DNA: TGCAGTGCTAGAGTTATAGGGCTGGAGACCCAGTACTTC; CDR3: CSARVIGLETQYF
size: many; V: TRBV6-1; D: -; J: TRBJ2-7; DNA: TGTGCCAGCAGTCGCCTGACTAAAAGACAGGATATCTACGAGCAGTACTTC; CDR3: CASSRLTKRQDIYEQYF
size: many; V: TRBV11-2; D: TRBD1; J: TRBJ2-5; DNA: TGTGCCAGCAGCAAGGACAGGGGAGAGACCCAGTACTTC; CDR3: CASSKDRGETQYF
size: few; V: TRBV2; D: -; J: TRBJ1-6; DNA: TGTGCCAGCAGTGACGGAGCGGGCAGCGGTTCACCCCTCCACTTT; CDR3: CASSDGAGSGSPLHF
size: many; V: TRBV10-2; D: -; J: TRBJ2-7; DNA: TGCGCCAGCAGTGAGTCCGAAGGCGGCGAGCAGTACTTC; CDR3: CASSESEGGEQYF
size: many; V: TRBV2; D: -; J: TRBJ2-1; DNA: TGTGCCAGCAGGGTCCATCTGGGCTACAATGAGCAGTTCTTC; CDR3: CASRVHLGYNEQFF
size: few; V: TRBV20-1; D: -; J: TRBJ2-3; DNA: TGCAGTGCCCCGAGGGTAGAAAGCACAGATACGCAGTATTTT; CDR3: CSAPRVESTDTQYF
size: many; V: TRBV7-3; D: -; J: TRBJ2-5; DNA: TGTGCCAGCAGCTTGCAGACAGGCATGCAAGAGACCCAGTACTTC; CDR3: CASSLQTGMQETQYF
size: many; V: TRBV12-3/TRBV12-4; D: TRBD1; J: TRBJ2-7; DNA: TGTGCCAGCAGTCGTGACAGGGTCTACGAGCAGTACTTC; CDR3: CASSRDRVYEQYF